Presented here are 32 T cell receptor beta chains from one specimen sequenced in a study of blood T cell repertoires in COVID-19. Assay used: immunoSEQ multiplex PCR; TCRdb lists only in-frame clones, some missing. The sample contains approximately 200,000 clones, around 90% of which appear only once. Sample: PBMCs or T cells enriched from blood (not recorded which). The receptors come from a woman aged 25 to 39 who had recovered from COVID-19.

This chain connects TRBV23-1 to TRBJ2-3; 10 bases align to TRBD2. TRBV23-1 is known as an ORF, though its function is uncertain. V shed 3 bases, J shed 2 bases, and the junction held 5 bases outside the gene matches. This CDR3 region has 16 residues. In DNA, the CDR3 is TGCGCCAGCAGTCAGGAGCGGGAGGGCCCCACAGATACGCAGTATTTT. It translates to CASSQEREGPTDTQYF.

V and J are TRBV7-9 and TRBJ2-7; 12 bases map to TRBD2. CDR1 and CDR2 from the germline V gene are SEHNR and FQNEAQ (reference sequence). With 1 base clipped from V and 5 bases from J, the junction kept 3 bases outside the gene matches. The CDR3 runs to 15 residues. CDR3 nucleotide sequence: TGTGCCAGCAGCTTAGGGACTAGCGGGAACCACGAGCAGTACTTC. Its protein is CASSLGTSGNHEQYF. The full variable domain, completed using reference TRBV7-9 and TRBJ2-7, is DTGVSQNPRHKITKRGQNVTFRCDPISEHNRLYWYRQTLGQGPEFLTYFQNEAQLEKSRLLSDRFSAERPKGSFSTLEIQRTEQGDSAMYLCASSLGTSGNHEQYFGPGTRLTVT.

CDR3 coding DNA: TGTGCCAGCAGTACCGGACTGTGGGAGGAGACCCAGTACTTC. This encodes CASSTGLWEETQYF. The chain uses TRBV25-1 and TRBJ2-5, with TRBD2 as a possible D gene (5 bases). V lost 5 bases and J lost 5, with 15 bases in between. This CDR3 contains 14 residues. Per germline, CDR1 MGHDK and CDR2 SYGVNS.

The V call is TRBV10-3, the J call TRBJ2-7; the match to TRBD2 covers 11 bases. With 6 bases clipped from V and 6 bases from J, the junction kept 4 bases outside the gene matches. This CDR3 spans 13 amino acids. Germline lookup yields CDR1 ENHRY and CDR2 SYGVKD. For the CDR3, the DNA is TGTGCCATCAGCCCTCTAGCGGGAGGCGAGCAGTACTTC. The encoded protein is CAISPLAGGEQYF.

The rearrangement joins TRBV7-6 to TRBJ1-5; D possibly corresponds to TRBD1 (6 bases). This CDR3 is built from 15 residues. The germline V and J ends were trimmed by 6 bases and 2 bases, with 14 bases remaining between them. In germline, CDR1 is SGHVS, CDR2 FNYEAQ. The chain's CDR3 is CASSSDSKGNQPQHF. CDR3 sequence (DNA): TGTGCCAGCAGTTCGGACAGTAAGGGCAATCAGCCCCAGCATTTT. Based on the CDR3 plus reference TRBV7-6 and TRBJ1-5, the full variable domain is GAGVSQSPRYKVTKRGQDVALRCDPISGHVSLYWYRQALGQGPEFLTYFNYEAQQDKSGLPNDRFSAERPEGSISTLTIQRTEQRDSAMYRCASSSDSKGNQPQHFGDGTRLSIL.

V and J are TRBV11-3 and TRBJ2-5; 9 bases fit TRBD2. The CDR3 spans 16 residues. CDR1 is SGHNT and CDR2 is YENEEA in the germline V gene. V gave up 5 bases and J gave up 1 base; unmatched junction bases: 8. CDR3 amino acids: CASSQKAGGFQETQYF. CDR3 DNA: TGTGCCAGCAGCCAAAAAGCGGGAGGTTTCCAAGAGACCCAGTACTTC.

The J gene is TRBJ2-7, the V gene TRBV7-9; tentative D call: TRBD1 (6 bases). CDR3 size: 13 residues. V shed 2 bases and J shed 5 bases, with 10 bases lying between them. Germline V gene sequence: CDR1 SEHNR, CDR2 FQNEAQ (reference sequence). The CDR3 DNA reads TGTGCCAGCAGCTTACAGGGGTACCACGAGCAGTACTTC. Its protein product is CASSLQGYHEQYF.

The chain joins TRBV15 to TRBJ2-6; the D is unclear. The CDR3 contains 15 residues. V was shortened by 1 base and J by 0 bases, with 4 bases between the two germline ends. Germline V lookup: CDR1 LNHNV, CDR2 YYDKDF (reference sequence). The DNA of the CDR3 is TGTGCCACCAGCAGAGGAGCCTCTGGGGCCAACGTCCTGACTTTC. Translating gives CATSRGASGANVLTF. The entire variable domain, with the rest obtained from reference TRBV15 and TRBJ2-6, is as follows: DAMVIQNPRYQVTQFGKPVTLSCSQTLNHNVMYWYQQKSSQAPKLLFHYYDKDFNNEADTPDNFQSRRPNTSFCFLDIRSPGLGDTAMYLCATSRGASGANVLTFGAGSRLTVL.

This clone was detected a few times. The chain carries TRBV7-9 and TRBJ2-1; D uncertain. Germline-derived CDR1 and CDR2 are SEHNR and FQNEAQ (reference sequence). The CDR3 loop spans 14 amino acids. Trimming shortened V by 0 bases and J by 0 bases, and 3 bases separated the two germline ends. The DNA of the CDR3 is TGTGCCAGCAGCTTAGCGGCCTCCTACAATGAGCAGTTCTTC. This codes for CASSLAASYNEQFF.

The gene calls are TRBV30 and TRBJ1-1; no reliable D call. Germline V CDR1 and CDR2: GTSNPN, SVGIG (reference sequence). V was shortened by 0 bases and J by 4 bases, with 15 bases between the two germline ends. This CDR3 is 15 amino acids long. Written as DNA, the CDR3 is TGTGCCTGGAGTGTAAGGTCCAGCGTTGGCACTGAAGCTTTCTTT. This encodes CAWSVRSSVGTEAFF. Full variable domain (remainder filled in from reference TRBV30 and TRBJ1-1): SQTIHQWPATLVQPVGSPLSLECTVEGTSNPNLYWYRQAAGRGLQLLFYSVGIGQISSEVPQNLSASRPQDRQFILSSKKLLLSDSGFYLCAWSVRSSVGTEAFFGQGTRLTVV.

V gene TRBV7-8 combines with J gene TRBJ2-1; D is uncertain. Germline lookup yields CDR1 SGHVS and CDR2 FQNEAQ. The CDR3 spans 12 residues. Trimming took off 5 bases at V and 9 bases at J, with 11 bases between the two ends. The CDR3 spells CASSQQFAEQFF. The CDR3 DNA sequence: TGTGCCAGCAGCCAACAGTTCGCTGAGCAGTTCTTC.

The rearrangement links TRBV27 to TRBJ1-2; 7 nucleotides match TRBD1. The germline gives CDR1 MNHEY, CDR2 SMNVEV (reference sequence). V gave up 4 bases and J gave up 3 bases; unmatched junction bases: 2. The CDR3 has 13 amino acids. Here the CDR3 reads CASSWTGDYGYTF. The CDR3 DNA reads as TGTGCCAGCAGTTGGACAGGTGACTATGGCTACACCTTC.

This chain connects TRBV28 to TRBJ1-3; no reliable D call. Trimming took 6 bases from V and 0 from J, leaving 12 bases between them. Germline V gene data show CDR1 as MDHEN and CDR2 as SYDVKM. CDR3 size: 15 residues. The CDR3 region has the DNA TGTGCCAGCAGCAGAACCGGGATCTCTGGAAACACCATATATTTT. Amino acids: CASSRTGISGNTIYF.

The chain is built from TRBV29-1 and TRBJ1-2; TRBD1 matches at 7 bases. The germline V gene encodes CDR1 SQVTM and CDR2 ANQGSEA. The J segment lost 4 bases and the V segment lost 3 bases, leaving 5 bases of the junction unmatched. This CDR3 has 13 residues. CDR3 protein: CSVERDSGYGYTF. The CDR3 DNA follows: TGCAGCGTTGAGCGGGACAGTGGCTATGGCTACACCTTC.

This chain uses TRBV6-5 with TRBJ1-1; weak D call: TRBD1 (6 bases). Between the trimmed V and J ends, which lost 6 bases and 0 bases, there was a span of 11 bases. This CDR3 has 14 residues. Germline values: CDR1 MNHEY, CDR2 SVGAGI. The CDR3 region is CASRQGSMNTEAFF. As DNA, the CDR3 is TGTGCCAGCAGACAGGGATCAATGAACACTGAAGCTTTCTTT.

The V and J genes are TRBV9 and TRBJ2-5; D is unresolved. The germline V and J ends were trimmed by 0 bases and 7 bases, with 4 bases remaining between them. CDR1 SGDLS and CDR2 YYNGEE come from the germline V gene. The CDR3 length is 11 residues. This CDR3 is CASSVGGTQYF. CDR3 sequence (DNA): TGTGCCAGCAGCGTAGGAGGGACCCAGTACTTC.

The chain carries TRBV9 and TRBJ1-6, with D maybe TRBD1 (5 bases). The CDR3 covers 15 residues. CDR1 and CDR2 from the germline V gene are SGDLS and YYNGEE. V shed 6 bases and J shed 6 bases, with 16 bases lying between them. Here the CDR3 DNA reads TGTGCCAGCACACCTAGCGGCCAGGGTAATTCACCCCTCCACTTT. Its protein product is CASTPSGQGNSPLHF.

The chain is built from TRBV11-1 and TRBJ2-5; D remains unclear. V lost 2 bases, J lost 2 bases, and 9 bases lay in between. Germline V CDR1 and CDR2: SGHAT, FQDESV (reference sequence). CDR3 length equals 14 residues. The CDR3, as DNA: TGTGCCAGCAGCTTAAGACTGGAACAAGAGACCCAGTACTTC. Its translation is CASSLRLEQETQYF.

The chain joins TRBV30 to TRBJ1-1, with D perhaps TRBD1 (6 bases). The germline CDR1 and CDR2 sequences are GTSNPN and SVGIG (reference sequence). The V and J ends lost 1 base and 1 base respectively, with 7 bases between them. The CDR3 sequence is 13 residues long. This chain's CDR3 is CAWSAQGNTEAFF. Written as DNA, the CDR3 is TGTGCCTGGAGTGCACAGGGGAACACTGAAGCTTTCTTT.

This chain uses TRBV7-3 with TRBJ1-2, with D possibly TRBD1 on 6 matching bases. Deletions cut 4 bases from V and 3 bases from J, with 15 bases between. CDR1 and CDR2 (germline): SGHTA, FQGTGA. The CDR3 extends over 15 amino acids. CDR3 nucleotides: TGTGCCAGCAGCTCCGCCCCAGGGGACCACTATGGCTACACCTTC. It translates to CASSSAPGDHYGYTF.

In DNA, the CDR3 is TGCAGTCTGTCAACTAATGAAAAACTGTTTTTT. Translation: CSLSTNEKLFF. This sequence joins TRBV20-1 and TRBJ1-4; no reliable D call. With 8 bases removed from V and 0 bases from J, the gap between germline ends came to 4 bases. CDR1 and CDR2 from the germline V gene are DFQATT and SNEGSKA (reference sequence). The CDR3 is made up of 11 amino acids.

Written as DNA, the CDR3 is TGTGCCACTTGGACAGGGGGCGGGAGTCAGCCCCAGCATTTT. The encoded protein is CATWTGGGSQPQHF. The chain carries TRBV28 and TRBJ1-5, with 11 positions matching TRBD1. The CDR3 is 14 amino acids. V shed 10 bases, J shed 6 bases, and the junction held 8 bases outside the gene matches. Germline V gives CDR1 MDHEN, CDR2 SYDVKM.

The chain carries TRBV27 and TRBJ1-2, with 7 bases matching TRBD1. CDR3 length: 13 residues. With V trimmed by 4 bases and J by 7 bases, 6 bases remained unmatched. Germline V gene data show CDR1 as MNHEY and CDR2 as SMNVEV (reference sequence). The CDR3 loop is CASSWRGRGGYTF. The CDR3, as DNA: TGTGCCAGCAGTTGGAGGGGGCGCGGTGGCTACACCTTC.

This rearrangement joins TRBV9 to TRBJ1-3; TRBD1 aligns across 7 bases. This CDR3 spans 18 amino acids. V was clipped by 3 bases and J by 0 bases; unmatched bases: 12. The germline gives CDR1 SGDLS, CDR2 YYNGEE. CDR3 loop: CASSEGDSPLSSGNTIYF. CDR3 in DNA: TGTGCCAGCAGCGAGGGGGACAGCCCTCTGAGCTCTGGAAACACCATATATTTT.

V is TRBV7-2 and J is TRBJ1-4, with D tentatively TRBD1 (6 bases). The CDR3 is 14 residues long. The V and J ends lost 5 bases and 8 bases respectively, with 15 bases between them. Germline CDR1 is SGHTA and CDR2 is FQGNSA. Here the CDR3 reads CASSLAGAGEKLFF. The CDR3 nucleotides are TGTGCCAGCAGCCTTGCGGGGGCAGGGGAAAAACTGTTTTTT. The whole variable domain, remainder taken from reference TRBV7-2 and TRBJ1-4, is GAGVSQSPSNKVTEKGKDVELRCDPISGHTALYWYRQSLGQGLEFLIYFQGNSAPDKSGLPSDRFSAERTGGSVSTLTIQRTQQEDSAVYLCASSLAGAGEKLFFGSGTQLSVL.

The chain employs TRBV14 and TRBJ1-3; the D is unclear. Germline CDR1 is SGHDN and CDR2 is FVKESK. The CDR3 length is 15 residues. V lost 0 bases and J lost 10, with 16 bases in between. The CDR3 loop reads CASSQDRGTEETIYF. The CDR3 DNA follows: TGTGCCAGCAGCCAAGATAGAGGCACCGAGGAGACCATATATTTT. The full variable domain, rest sourced from reference TRBV14 and TRBJ1-3, is EAGVTQFPSHSVIEKGQTVTLRCDPISGHDNLYWYRRVMGKEIKFLLHFVKESKQDESGMPNNRFLAERTGGTYSTLKVQPAELEDSGVYFCASSQDRGTEETIYFGEGSWLTVV.

The chain links TRBV6-5 to TRBJ2-7; possibly TRBD1 for D (6 bases). The length of the CDR3 is 13 residues. V lost 4 bases and J 3 bases, leaving 10 bases between the germline ends. CDR1 is MNHEY and CDR2 is SVGAGI in the germline V gene. CDR3: CASSFTTGYEQYF. In DNA form, the CDR3 reads TGTGCCAGCAGTTTCACGACAGGCTACGAGCAGTACTTC.

The table lists this clone with a few counts. This chain links TRBV27 with TRBJ1-2; 7 nucleotides line up with TRBD1. The CDR3 extends over 13 amino acids. Germline-derived CDR1 and CDR2 are MNHEY and SMNVEV (reference sequence). Germline trimming cut 5 bases from V and 4 bases from J; bases unmatched to any gene: 4. CDR3 amino acids: CASSATGTYGYTF. Written as DNA, the CDR3 is TGTGCCAGCAGTGCGACAGGGACCTATGGCTACACCTTC.

The rearrangement uses TRBV7-8 and TRBJ1-5; TRBD1 matches at 11 bases. Losses at the gene ends were 1 base for V and 4 bases for J; bases not matched to a gene: 6. The V gene's germline CDR1 is SGHVS and CDR2 FQNEAQ. This CDR3 contains 17 residues. The CDR3 bases are TGTGCCAGCAGCTTAGTTCGGGGGACAGGGGGAAATCAGCCCCAGCATTTT. This gives the protein CASSLVRGTGGNQPQHF.

The gene calls are TRBV7-6 and TRBJ1-5; no firm D call. CDR1 and CDR2 (germline): SGHVS, FNYEAQ. V was pared by 6 bases and J by 7 bases, with 19 bases between. The CDR3 length is 15 residues. The CDR3 DNA reads as TGTGCCAGCAGTCCCCTGTCGGGGAGTGGGCAGCCCCAGCATTTT. This encodes CASSPLSGSGQPQHF.

J is TRBJ1-6 and V is TRBV7-3; D unresolved. Germline loops: CDR1 SGHTA, CDR2 FQGTGA. The CDR3 has 15 residues. The V gene lost 2 bases and the J gene lost 11 bases, with 16 bases spanning the gap. CDR3 DNA sequence: TGTGCCAGCAGCTTAGGTGGCCAGACCAGGACACCCCTCCACTTT. Its protein product is CASSLGGQTRTPLHF.

This chain connects TRBV24-1 to TRBJ2-3, with D possibly being TRBD2 (5 bases). V lost 1 base and J lost 0, with 10 bases in between. There are 16 residues in the CDR3. Germline CDR1 KGHDR, CDR2 SFDVKD. The CDR3 DNA reads TGTGCCACCAGTGATTTAGGAGGAGACAGCACAGATACGCAGTATTTT. Its protein is CATSDLGGDSTDTQYF.